What follows is one T cell receptor beta chain and its context. Its antigen specificity is not known. One base away there is no much larger clone; base qualities are not given. The sample originates from a study of T-cell memory formation after mild COVID-19 (dated by TCRdb to about 2021). Context from the whole study: TCR sequence clusters from the two donors were found to be largely donor specific. In two donors, T-cell clones that expanded and contracted after mild COVID-19 were tracked by sequencing TCRalpha and TCRbeta repertoires over time. The cohort comprised two young, previously healthy adult volunteers, one female and one male. On the study overall, not on this receptor specifically: The detection of some responding clones in pre-infection memory suggests that pre-existing cross-reactive memory T cells joined the SARS-CoV-2 response. The second-wave clones that peaked on day 37 were not confirmed to be SARS-CoV-2 specific. The study covered only two mild cases, and larger cohorts including severe cases with pre-infection samples were considered necessary. Clones contracting from day 15 to 85 had balanced CD4/CD8 phenotypes, while a second wave expanding from day 15 to 37 was biased towards CD4+. Contracting CD4+ clones were located mainly in the CM and EM memory subsets, whereas CD8+ clones were found to be enriched in EMRA.

The trim is 4 bases for V and 2 bases for J, with a gap of 12 bases between the germline ends. The germline V gene gives CDR1 as SGHRS and CDR2 as YFSETQ. Including the terminal cysteine and phenylalanine, the CDR3 comprises 14 residues. This entry keeps only the CDR3 DNA: 42 bases, framed from base 1. Ficoll-Paque density gradient centrifugation was the method used to isolate PBMCs. Sequencing was performed on an Illumina NovaSeq 6000. Using 5'RACE with constant-segment primers, TCRalpha and TCRbeta cDNA libraries were constructed, with sample barcodes and unique molecular identifiers added in the process. Trizol reagent was used to extract RNA from every sample. Libraries were amplified in two PCR steps, with a second sample barcode and Illumina TruSeq adapters added in the second step. Sequencing of the libraries was done on an Illumina NovaSeq, producing 2 x 150 bp paired-end reads. The authors' pipeline ran thus. The reads were demultiplexed and collapsed into UMI-guided consensus sequences using migec v1.2.7. With mixcr v2.1.11, UMI consensuses were aligned to TRA and TRB V and J templates and assembled into clonotypes. A clonotype was counted as expanded or contracted only when both edgeR and NoisET called the clonotype significant, with the noise models trained on biological replicates. edgeR calls used a false discovery rate-adjusted p below 0.01 and a log2 fold-change threshold of 1. As an exploratory analysis of dynamics, PCA with hierarchical clustering was applied to max-normalized trajectories of the 1000 most abundant clonotypes. Separately sequenced CD4+ and CD8+ repertoires were used to assign a CD4 or CD8 phenotype to each responding clone. In-frame beta chains were kept once TCRdb had trimmed the public reads at Q25 with fastp and called clones with MiXCR. One record per CDR3 amino acid sequence lists the most common genes and DNA. The V and J calls, along with clone size, are taken from TCRdb and not from the paper's own processing. The sample yields around 510,000 distinct CDR3 sequences; less than 25% were counted once. The ten most abundant clones make up around 7.7% of the sample.

The chain couples TRBV5-1 to TRBJ2-5; possibly the D gene is TRBD2, per 6 matching bases. The clonotype comes from an adult woman who had mild COVID-19 (a few samples of this study predate the infection). The sample titles of this study are shuffled in the database, so cell type and time point are left out; the donor was told from shared clones. Sequencing was done on a sample of PBMCs or a T cell subset sorted from them (not recorded which). The CDR3 protein sequence reads: CASSAASAQETQYF. The DNA is as follows: TGCGCCAGCAGCGCCGCTAGCGCTCAAGAGACCCAGTACTTC.